The 8 T cell receptor beta chains reported below all come from one sample, sequenced in a study of T-cell memory formation after mild COVID-19. TCRdb independently ran MiXCR on the 5' RACE reads; one entry per CDR3 protein. The sample contains 500,000 to 650,000 distinct CDR3 sequences, 20% to 25% of which appear only once. Sequencing was done on a sample of PBMCs or a T cell subset sorted from them (not recorded which). These TCRs come from an adult woman who had mild COVID-19 (a few samples of this study predate the infection). Cell type and time point are not known.

The chain recombines TRBV9 with TRBJ2-1, with D uncertain. V dropped 0 bases and J dropped 8 bases, with 3 bases sitting between them. This CDR3 has 11 residues. From germline, CDR1 is SGDLS and CDR2 YYNGEE. The CDR3 reads CASSVADEQFF. As DNA, the CDR3 is TGTGCCAGCAGCGTAGCGGATGAGCAGTTCTTC.

This clonotype appeared a few times. V usage is TRBV12-3 or TRBV12-4 and J usage is TRBJ2-1; 10 nucleotides align to TRBD2. Germline trimming cut 10 bases from V and 12 bases from J; bases unmatched to any gene: 18. CDR3 length: 15 amino acids. The CDR3 DNA follows: TGTGCCATCCTAATCCTCGGGACTAGCGTTTCGGTGCAGTTCTTC. It translates to CAILILGTSVSVQFF.

The chain is built from TRBV7-9 and TRBJ1-6, with 10 bases that match TRBD1. Germline V gene lookup returns CDR1 SEHNR and CDR2 FQNEAQ (reference sequence). The CDR3 covers 15 residues. V shed 1 base, J shed 9 bases, and the junction held 3 bases outside the gene matches. CDR3 nucleotide sequence: TGTGCCAGCAGCTTAGGGGACAGGGGAATTTCACCCCTCCACTTT. It encodes CASSLGDRGISPLHF.

This clonotype was found once. The chain has TRBV12-3 or TRBV12-4 and TRBJ2-7; 10 nucleotides agree with TRBD1. J gave up 9 bases and V 6 bases, and 5 bases lay outside the gene matches. CDR3 length equals 12 residues. CDR3 coding DNA: TGTGCCAGCAGCGTAGACAGGGGGCCGCAGTACTTC. This translates into CASSVDRGPQYF.

The chain carries TRBV20-1 and TRBJ2-7; D gene uncertain. In germline, CDR1 is DFQATT, CDR2 SNEGSKA (reference sequence). The CDR3 length is 13 residues. Trimming took off 1 base at V and 2 bases at J, with 9 bases between the two ends. The CDR3 here is CSARVTVPYEQYF. CDR3 bases: TGCAGTGCTAGAGTTACAGTACCCTACGAGCAGTACTTC.

This clonotype was picked up a small number of times. This rearrangement joins TRBV7-3 to TRBJ1-6; TRBD1 is a possible D gene (6 bases). The CDR3 sequence is 15 residues long. Germline V gives CDR1 SGHTA, CDR2 FQGTGA. V shed 0 bases and J shed 6 bases, with 9 bases lying between them. CDR3 nucleotides: TGTGCCAGCAGCTTAACAGGCAGGGGTAATTCACCCCTCCACTTT. This gives the protein CASSLTGRGNSPLHF.

In the case of this clonotype: A much larger clone is a single base away; this may be a read error. V is TRBV2 and J is TRBJ1-1, with 7 nucleotides matching TRBD1. The CDR3 has 14 residues. Germline V gene sequence: CDR1 SNHLY, CDR2 FYNNEI. V shed 6 bases, J shed 1 base, and the junction held 5 bases outside the gene matches. Here the CDR3 reads CASSETGRNTEAFF. Here the CDR3 DNA reads TGTGCCAGCAGCGAGACAGGGAGGAACACTGAAGCTTTCTTT.

This clonotype was seen a handful of times. J is TRBJ1-3 and V is TRBV12-3 or TRBV12-4; 8 bases are a match to TRBD1. The CDR3 is 16 amino acids. V gave up 5 bases and J gave up 4 bases; unmatched junction bases: 10. The DNA of the CDR3 is TGTGCCAGCAGTCCCACAACAGGGGGAAGAGGAAACACCATATATTTT. Encoded protein: CASSPTTGGRGNTIYF.